What follows are 23 T cell receptor beta chains derived from one specimen sequenced in a study of blood T cell repertoires in COVID-19. The table came from immunoSEQ multiplex PCR; TCRdb's copy has only in-frame clones and leaves some out. This table has under 250,000 clones, 86% appearing once. Sequencing was performed on peripheral blood. The receptor set was obtained from a man older than 75 with acute or convalescent COVID-19.

V usage is TRBV7-9 and J usage is TRBJ2-3, with a weak D call TRBD1 (8 bases). The CDR3 is made up of 15 amino acids. Germline V gene sequence: CDR1 SEHNR, CDR2 FQNEAQ (reference sequence). V was shortened by 7 bases and J by 6 bases, with 20 bases between the two germline ends. This chain's CDR3 is CASTKEGGDRDTQYF. Written as DNA, the CDR3 is TGTGCCAGCACCAAGGAGGGGGGGGACAGGGATACGCAGTATTTT.

The rearrangement uses TRBV6-5 and TRBJ1-5; the match to TRBD1 covers 8 bases. V lost 6 bases to trimming and J lost 7 bases; unmatched junction nucleotides: 8. Germline-derived CDR1 and CDR2 are MNHEY and SVGAGI. The CDR3 consists of 14 residues. DNA of the CDR3: TGTGCCAGCAGCCCCGGACAGGGAGGACAGCCCCAGCATTTT. Translation: CASSPGQGGQPQHF.

The chain couples TRBV7-2 to TRBJ1-2; D is undetermined. V lost 4 bases to trimming and J lost 4 bases, with 16 bases between them. The CDR3 loop spans 15 amino acids. In germline, CDR1 is SGHTA, CDR2 FQGNSA. The CDR3 DNA follows: TGTGCCAGCAGCTCAGGCCCCAGCCATGGCTATGGCTACACCTTC. As protein: CASSSGPSHGYGYTF.

V gene TRBV5-1 combines with J gene TRBJ2-2, with a weak D call TRBD1 (6 bases). In germline, CDR1 is SGHRS, CDR2 YFSETQ. V shed 4 bases and J shed 1 base, with 11 bases lying between them. The CDR3 spans 15 residues. The CDR3 nucleotides read TGCGCCAGCAGCACGAAACAGGGGAACACCGGGGAGCTGTTTTTT. It is translated as CASSTKQGNTGELFF.

The rearrangement links TRBV5-1 to TRBJ2-7; D is possibly TRBD2 (7 bases). V was pared by 0 bases and J by 2 bases, with 12 bases between. Germline V CDR1 and CDR2: SGHRS, YFSETQ. This CDR3 region has 15 residues. The CDR3 DNA reads as TGCGCCAGCAGCTTGGTTTGGGGGGGCCCCTACGAGCAGTACTTC. Amino acids: CASSLVWGGPYEQYF.

In its sample, this clone was seen a few times. The gene calls are TRBV28 and TRBJ1-3; 7 bases map to TRBD1. The CDR3 has 14 amino acids. The ends lost 5 bases at V and 4 bases at J; junction bases unmatched: 5. Per the germline V gene, CDR1 is MDHEN and CDR2 is SYDVKM. In nucleotides, the CDR3 is TGTGCCAGCAGTCCTGGACAGGCCGGAAACACCATATATTTT. It is translated as CASSPGQAGNTIYF.

The rearrangement links TRBV7-2 to TRBJ2-7, with 10 bases identical to TRBD2. The V gene's germline CDR1 is SGHTA and CDR2 FQGNSA. This CDR3 spans 12 amino acids. Trimming at V came to 4 bases and at J to 10 bases, leaving 4 bases not matched to a gene. The CDR3 loop reads CASSSGLAVQYF. Here the CDR3 DNA reads TGTGCCAGCAGCTCCGGACTAGCGGTACAGTACTTC.

The V and J genes are TRBV4-2 and TRBJ2-3, with 10 bases matching TRBD2. J lost 0 bases, V lost 4 bases, and 7 bases had no gene match. The CDR3 runs to 17 residues. The germline V gene encodes CDR1 LGHNA and CDR2 YNFKEQ. CDR3 sequence reads: CASSPLLAGTSTDTQYF. In DNA, the CDR3 is TGTGCCAGCAGCCCTTTACTAGCGGGGACTAGCACAGATACGCAGTATTTT.

This clone was detected once. V is TRBV5-1 and J is TRBJ2-1; TRBD2 matches at 15 bases. Germline trimming cut 4 bases from V and 10 bases from J; bases unmatched to any gene: 21. Per germline, CDR1 SGHRS and CDR2 YFSETQ. The CDR3 runs 20 residues. CDR3 protein: CASSGLGRRGLAGGPREQFF. The DNA for the CDR3 is TGCGCCAGCAGCGGCCTGGGACGCCGGGGACTAGCGGGAGGACCGAGGGAGCAGTTCTTC. Using reference TRBV5-1 and TRBJ2-1 for the parts outside the CDR3, the full variable domain is KAGVTQTPRYLIKTRGQQVTLSCSPISGHRSVSWYQQTPGQGLQFLFEYFSETQRNKGNFPGRFSGRQFSNSRSEMNVSTLELGDSALYLCASSGLGRRGLAGGPREQFFGPGTRLTVL.

Only a few counts were recorded for this clone. The V gene is TRBV10-1, the J gene TRBJ2-2, with TRBD2 as a possible D gene (6 bases). This CDR3 has 13 residues. Deletions cut 9 bases from V and 4 bases from J, with 12 bases between. The germline CDR1 and CDR2 sequences are WNHNN and SYGVQD (reference sequence). The CDR3 reads CASSGLSTGELFF. The CDR3 DNA is TGCGCCAGTTCGGGACTCAGCACCGGGGAGCTGTTTTTT.

In this sample, this clone turned up a few times. V is TRBV6-5 and J is TRBJ2-5; maybe TRBD1 (6 bases). Germline loops: CDR1 MNHEY, CDR2 SVGAGI. The CDR3 has 16 residues. V lost 0 bases, J lost 0 bases, and 11 bases lay in between. The CDR3 loop is CASSYSGAGYQETQYF. The DNA of the CDR3 is TGTGCCAGCAGTTACTCGGGGGCAGGGTACCAAGAGACCCAGTACTTC.

CDR3 nucleotide sequence: TGCAGTGCTAGTAGGTCCAGGGGTAGCAATCAGCCCCAGCATTTT. It encodes CSASRSRGSNQPQHF. J is TRBJ1-5 and V is TRBV20-1; tentative D call: TRBD1 (6 bases). This CDR3 comprises 15 residues. Deletions cut 3 bases from V and 0 bases from J, with 12 bases between. Germline assignment: CDR1 DFQATT and CDR2 SNEGSKA (reference sequence).

This clone was picked up a small number of times. As DNA, the CDR3 is TGTGCCAGCAGTCCCCCGGGACAGGGGGGTGAGCAGTACTTC. This sequence encodes CASSPPGQGGEQYF. This chain joins TRBV6-5 and TRBJ2-7, with TRBD1 matching over 11 bases. Germline V gives CDR1 MNHEY, CDR2 SVGAGI. J lost 7 bases, V lost 5 bases, and 7 bases had no gene match. The CDR3 sequence is 14 residues long.

This chain links TRBV28 with TRBJ1-2; D not resolved. CDR1 is MDHEN, CDR2 SYDVKM, per germline. The CDR3 is made up of 12 amino acids. Trimming took off 6 bases at V and 4 bases at J, with 9 bases between the two ends. The CDR3 bases are TGTGCCAGCAGCCCCGGCGGCTATGGCTACACCTTC. Translating gives CASSPGGYGYTF.

V gene TRBV5-5 combines with J gene TRBJ1-2; 8 bases match TRBD1. Germline V lookup: CDR1 SGHKS, CDR2 YYEKEE (reference sequence). The CDR3 is 15 amino acids. Trimming at V came to 0 bases and at J to 2 bases, leaving 3 bases not matched to a gene. This CDR3 reads CASSLGDRGNYGYTF. The CDR3 DNA follows: TGTGCCAGCAGCTTGGGCGACAGGGGAAACTATGGCTACACCTTC. Full variable domain (rest looked up from reference TRBV5-5 and TRBJ1-2): DAGVTQSPTHLIKTRGQQVTLRCSPISGHKSVSWYQQVLGQGPQFIFQYYEKEERGRGNFPDRFSARQFPNYSSELNVNALLLGDSALYLCASSLGDRGNYGYTFGSGTRLTVV.

The genes are TRBV7-9 and TRBJ2-7, with 10 bases identical to TRBD2. From germline, CDR1 is SEHNR and CDR2 FQNEAQ (reference sequence). V trimming: 10 bases; J trimming: 6 bases; junction bases outside the gene matches: 9. The CDR3 consists of 13 residues. CDR3 loop: CATRALAGVEQYF. The CDR3 DNA follows: TGTGCCACCCGTGCTCTAGCGGGAGTCGAGCAGTACTTC.

J is TRBJ2-3 and V is TRBV28; 7 bases match TRBD2. This CDR3 region has 15 residues. The V gene end was trimmed by 3 bases and the J gene end by 0 bases; junction bases not matched to a gene: 3. CDR1 MDHEN and CDR2 SYDVKM come from the germline V gene. Here the CDR3 reads CASSFLGGSTDTQYF. Written as DNA, the CDR3 is TGTGCCAGCAGTTTTCTCGGGGGGAGCACAGATACGCAGTATTTT.

The rearrangement links TRBV28 to TRBJ2-3; 7 bases are shared with TRBD2. The CDR3 loop spans 14 amino acids. Germline CDR1 reads MDHEN; CDR2 reads SYDVKM. The V and J ends lost 4 bases and 3 bases, in that order; junction bases with no gene match: 4. The CDR3 reads CASSSGGGTDTQYF. Here the CDR3 DNA reads TGTGCCAGCAGTTCTGGGGGGGGTACAGATACGCAGTATTTT.

The V and J genes are TRBV7-2 and TRBJ2-5; possible D gene TRBD2, 6 bases. This CDR3 contains 14 residues. Germline V CDR1 and CDR2: SGHTA, FQGNSA. Trimming shortened V by 5 bases and J by 5 bases, and 15 bases separated the two germline ends. This chain's CDR3 is CASSPAAGRETQYF. The CDR3 bases are TGTGCCAGCAGCCCTGCGGCGGGGCGGGAGACCCAGTACTTC.

This chain joins TRBV28 and TRBJ1-6; 9 nucleotides agree with TRBD1. Per the germline V gene, CDR1 is MDHEN and CDR2 is SYDVKM. This CDR3 contains 15 residues. After removal of 5 bases from V and 7 bases from J, the junction contained 6 bases not matched to a gene. CDR3 DNA: TGTGCCAGCAGTGCTGGACAGGGGACCAATTCACCCCTCCACTTT. It translates to CASSAGQGTNSPLHF.

This rearrangement joins TRBV28 to TRBJ1-2; TRBD1 matches at 7 bases. Germline values: CDR1 MDHEN, CDR2 SYDVKM. V shed 6 bases, J shed 7 bases, and the junction held 11 bases outside the gene matches. The CDR3 loop spans 14 amino acids. DNA of the CDR3: TGTGCCAGCAGCCTGACAGGGCCAGGTGGTGGCTACACCTTC. It encodes CASSLTGPGGGYTF.

V usage is TRBV18 and J usage is TRBJ1-4; a possible D gene is TRBD1 (6 bases). The CDR3 has 14 amino acids. Germline values: CDR1 KGHSH, CDR2 LQKENI. Trimming pared 1 base from V and 3 bases from J, leaving 6 bases between. CDR3 nucleotide sequence: TGTGCCAGCTCACCACGGGGGCCTAATGAAAAACTGTTTTTT. It codes for CASSPRGPNEKLFF.

The genes are TRBV18 and TRBJ2-1; the match to TRBD2 covers 8 bases. The CDR3 loop spans 15 amino acids. Trimming took 3 bases from V and 7 from J; bases not matched to a gene: 8. Per the germline V gene, CDR1 is KGHSH and CDR2 is LQKENI. The CDR3 here is CASSPLGLARNEQFF. For the CDR3, the DNA is TGTGCCAGCTCACCCCTTGGACTAGCCAGGAATGAGCAGTTCTTC.